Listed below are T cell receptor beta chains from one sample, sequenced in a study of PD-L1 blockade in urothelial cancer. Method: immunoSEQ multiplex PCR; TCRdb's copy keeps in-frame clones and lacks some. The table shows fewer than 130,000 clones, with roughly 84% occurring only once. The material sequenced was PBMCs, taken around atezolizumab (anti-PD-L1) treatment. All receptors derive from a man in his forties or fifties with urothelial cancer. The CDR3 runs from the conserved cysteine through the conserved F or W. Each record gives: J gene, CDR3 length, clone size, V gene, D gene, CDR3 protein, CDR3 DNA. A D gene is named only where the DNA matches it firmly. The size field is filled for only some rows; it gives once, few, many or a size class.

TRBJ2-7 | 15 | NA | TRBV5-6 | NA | CASSQNTGYSYEQYF | TGTGCCAGCAGCCAAAATACAGGGTACTCCTACGAGCAGTACTTC
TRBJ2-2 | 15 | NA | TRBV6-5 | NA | CASSYTGRGTGELFF | TGTGCCAGCAGTTACACTGGAAGGGGAACCGGGGAGCTGTTTTTT
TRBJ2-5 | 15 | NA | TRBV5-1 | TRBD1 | CASSTGTASQETQYF | TGCGCCAGCAGCACCGGGACAGCCTCCCAAGAGACCCAGTACTTC
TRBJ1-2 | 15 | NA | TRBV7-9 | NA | CASSQGGQANYGYTF | TGTGCCAGCAGTCAGGGCGGTCAGGCTAACTATGGCTACACCTTC
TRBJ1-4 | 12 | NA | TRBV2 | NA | CATLSGYEKLFF | TGTGCCACCTTATCAGGGTATGAAAAACTGTTTTTT
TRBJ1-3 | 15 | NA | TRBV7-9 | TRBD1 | CASSQKGTAGNTIYF | TGTGCCAGCAGCCAAAAAGGGACAGCTGGAAACACCATATATTTT
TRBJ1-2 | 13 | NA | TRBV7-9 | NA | CASSLEPDYGYTF | TGTGCCAGCAGCTTAGAACCGGACTATGGCTACACCTTC
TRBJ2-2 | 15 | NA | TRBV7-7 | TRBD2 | CASSTGTSGPGELFF | TGTGCTAGCAGCACCGGGACTAGCGGCCCCGGGGAGCTGTTTTTT
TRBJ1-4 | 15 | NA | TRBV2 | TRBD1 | CASTPWGQGTEKLFF | TGTGCCAGCACCCCGTGGGGACAGGGGACTGAAAAACTGTTTTTT
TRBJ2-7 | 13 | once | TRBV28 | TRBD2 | CAGGLAGGHEQYF | TGTGCCGGCGGACTAGCGGGAGGCCACGAGCAGTACTTC
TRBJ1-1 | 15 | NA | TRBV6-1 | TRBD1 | CASRRDRRMNTEAFF | TGTGCCAGCAGGAGGGACAGGCGAATGAACACTGAAGCTTTCTTT
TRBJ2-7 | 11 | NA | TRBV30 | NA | CAWSVLNEQYF | TGTGCCTGGAGTGTACTCAACGAGCAGTACTTC
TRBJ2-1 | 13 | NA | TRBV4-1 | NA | CASRERLGNEQFF | TGCGCCAGCAGGGAAAGACTAGGCAATGAGCAGTTCTTC
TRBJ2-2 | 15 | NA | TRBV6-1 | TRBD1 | CASRTGTGDTGELFF | TGTGCCAGCAGGACCGGGACAGGGGACACCGGGGAGCTGTTTTTT
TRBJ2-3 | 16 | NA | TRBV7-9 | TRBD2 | CASRRSRAGEVDTQYF | TGTGCCAGCCGCAGATCTCGAGCGGGAGAGGTAGATACGCAGTATTTT
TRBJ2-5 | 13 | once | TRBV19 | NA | CASSEGLQGTQYF | TGTGCCAGTAGTGAGGGCCTCCAAGGGACCCAGTACTTC
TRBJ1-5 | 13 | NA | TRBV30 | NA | CAWSVGVPGPQHF | TGTGCCTGGAGTGTTGGAGTACCGGGGCCCCAGCATTTT
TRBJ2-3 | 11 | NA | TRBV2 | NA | CASMRTDTQYF | TGTGCCAGCATGCGTACAGATACGCAGTATTTT
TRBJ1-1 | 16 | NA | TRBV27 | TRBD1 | CASSPLRTGYNTEAFF | TGTGCCAGCAGTCCTCTCAGGACAGGGTACAACACTGAAGCTTTCTTT
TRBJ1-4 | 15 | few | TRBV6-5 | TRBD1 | CASGADRGRSEKLFF | TGTGCCAGCGGGGCCGACAGGGGGCGGAGTGAAAAACTGTTTTTT